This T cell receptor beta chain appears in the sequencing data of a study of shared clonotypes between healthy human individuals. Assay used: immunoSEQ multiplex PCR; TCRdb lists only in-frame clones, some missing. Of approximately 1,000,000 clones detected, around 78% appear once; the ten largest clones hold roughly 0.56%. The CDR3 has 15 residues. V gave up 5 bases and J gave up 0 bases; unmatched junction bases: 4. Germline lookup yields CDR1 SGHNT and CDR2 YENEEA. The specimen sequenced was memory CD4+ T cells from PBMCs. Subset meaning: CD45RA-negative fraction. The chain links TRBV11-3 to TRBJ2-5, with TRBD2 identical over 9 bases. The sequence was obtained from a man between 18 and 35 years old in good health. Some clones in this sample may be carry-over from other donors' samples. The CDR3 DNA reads TGTGCCAGCAGCCCGACTAGCGGTTACCAAGAGACCCAGTACTTC. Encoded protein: CASSPTSGYQETQYF. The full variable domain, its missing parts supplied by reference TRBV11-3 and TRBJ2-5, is EAGVVQSPRYKIIEKKQPVAFWCNPISGHNTLYWYLQNLGQGPELLIRYENEEAVDDSQLPKDRFSAERLKGVDSTLKIQPAELGDSAVYLCASSPTSGYQETQYFGPGTRLLVL.